The 14 T cell receptor beta chains reported below all come from one sample, sequenced in a study of OX40 agonist ivuxolimab in advanced cancers. Sequencing was performed with immunoSEQ multiplex PCR; in TCRdb, only in-frame clones are kept and a portion is missing. This table has over 95,000 clones, roughly 83% appearing once. This specimen was CD4+ or CD8+ T cells sorted from blood, taken in a trial of the OX40 agonist ivuxolimab. The receptors shown here come from an adult with an advanced solid tumor such as melanoma, head and neck, liver or kidney cancer.

The rearrangement uses TRBV19 and TRBJ2-7; TRBD1 matches 8 bases. The CDR3 totals 14 residues. CDR1 and CDR2 from the germline V gene are LNHDA and SQIVND (reference sequence). V shed 5 bases, J shed 0 bases, and the junction held 3 bases outside the gene matches. Here the CDR3 reads CASSETGASYEQYF. The CDR3 nucleotides are TGTGCCAGTAGTGAGACAGGGGCCTCCTACGAGCAGTACTTC.

The rearrangement uses TRBV27 and TRBJ2-5; D remains unclear. Trimming cost V 2 bases and J 0 bases, with 7 bases left between them. CDR3 length equals 14 residues. Germline loops: CDR1 MNHEY, CDR2 SMNVEV (reference sequence). CDR3 coding DNA: TGTGCCAGCAGTTTACGGTCTGACCAAGAGACCCAGTACTTC. This codes for CASSLRSDQETQYF.

CDR3 nucleotide sequence: TGTGCCAGCAGCCACGAGGGGGGGCCATACAATGAGCAGTTCTTC. This encodes CASSHEGGPYNEQFF. The chain employs TRBV6-5 and TRBJ2-1; D may be TRBD2 (7 bases). The CDR3 consists of 15 residues. The V end was cut by 6 bases, the J end by 4 bases, with 16 bases between. Germline V gene sequence: CDR1 MNHEY, CDR2 SVGAGI.

The genes are TRBV5-1 and TRBJ1-1; 7 nucleotides match TRBD1. V shed 4 bases, J shed 8 bases, and the junction held 14 bases outside the gene matches. The CDR3 is 15 amino acids. Germline V gene data show CDR1 as SGHRS and CDR2 as YFSETQ. For the CDR3, the DNA is TGCGCCAGCAGCCGGAGAACAGGGGCGGTAGAGGAAGCTTTCTTT. It codes for CASSRRTGAVEEAFF.

V gene TRBV2 combines with J gene TRBJ2-2; no clear D. The length of the CDR3 is 12 residues. CDR1 and CDR2 (germline): SNHLY, FYNNEI. The V gene lost 6 bases and the J gene lost 4 bases, with 6 bases spanning the gap. The CDR3 sequence is CASRTVTGELFF. CDR3 sequence (DNA): TGTGCCAGCAGGACCGTCACCGGGGAGCTGTTTTTT. The complete variable domain, with remaining parts taken from reference TRBV2 and TRBJ2-2, reads EPEVTQTPSHQVTQMGQEVILRCVPISNHLYFYWYRQILGQKVEFLVSFYNNEISEKSEIFDDQFSVERPDGSNFTLKIRSTKLEDSAMYFCASRTVTGELFFGEGSRLTVL.

This chain joins TRBV5-4 and TRBJ2-4; TRBD2 might be the D (6 bases). Germline loops: CDR1 SGHNT, CDR2 YYREEE (reference sequence). The germline V and J ends were trimmed by 0 bases and 1 base, with 11 bases remaining between them. This CDR3 spans 16 amino acids. CDR3 nucleotide sequence: TGTGCCAGCAGCTTGGCAGGAGGGTTGGCCAAAAACATTCAGTACTTC. The encoded protein is CASSLAGGLAKNIQYF.

The V gene is TRBV11-2, the J gene TRBJ2-7; unclear D gene. The V and J ends lost 3 bases and 3 bases respectively, with 9 bases between them. The CDR3 runs to 13 residues. Germline-derived CDR1 and CDR2 are SGHAT and FQNNGV. CDR3 sequence (DNA): TGTGCCAGCAGCTTTGCGGTATTCTACGAGCAGTACTTC. It codes for CASSFAVFYEQYF.

This chain connects TRBV19 to TRBJ1-4; no firm D call. Germline V gene sequence: CDR1 LNHDA, CDR2 SQIVND (reference sequence). The CDR3 runs 15 residues. With 6 bases removed from V and 6 bases from J, the gap between germline ends came to 17 bases. CDR3 DNA sequence: TGTGCCAGTAGATCCGGAGACCTTAAGTATGAAAAACTGTTTTTT. Translated, it gives CASRSGDLKYEKLFF.

This clone was detected once. The chain is built from TRBV7-2 and TRBJ2-6; 11 nucleotides align to TRBD2. Losses at the gene ends were 5 bases for V and 4 bases for J; bases not matched to a gene: 4. The CDR3 is 16 amino acids. Germline values: CDR1 SGHTA, CDR2 FQGNSA. CDR3 nucleotide sequence: TGTGCCAGCAGCCTGACTAGCGGGACCGGGGCCAACGTCCTGACTTTC. It specifies CASSLTSGTGANVLTF.

V is TRBV30 and J is TRBJ2-7; 8 bases align to TRBD1. The trim removed 3 bases at V and 6 bases at J, leaving 7 bases unmatched. From germline, CDR1 is GTSNPN and CDR2 SVGIG (reference sequence). This CDR3 has 13 amino acids. CDR3 sequence: CAWRPSGTGEQYF. The CDR3 nucleotides are TGTGCCTGGAGACCATCCGGGACAGGCGAGCAGTACTTC.

The chain joins TRBV28 to TRBJ1-2; D remains ambiguous. Germline V lookup: CDR1 MDHEN, CDR2 SYDVKM. The CDR3 has 14 amino acids. Trimming left V 7 bases short and J 0 bases short, with 12 bases between. As DNA, the CDR3 is TGTGCCAGCAACCCGGCGGCAGCTAACTATGGCTACACCTTC. It translates to CASNPAAANYGYTF.

The V call is TRBV29-1, the J call TRBJ2-7; TRBD2 aligns across 10 bases. The J segment lost 3 bases and the V segment lost 3 bases, leaving 8 bases of the junction unmatched. CDR1 is SQVTM and CDR2 is ANQGSEA in the germline V gene. The CDR3 contains 15 residues. In DNA, the CDR3 is TGCAGCGTTGAGAGTTCGGCTAGCGGGAGCTACGAGCAGTACTTC. Residues: CSVESSASGSYEQYF.

This clone turned up a few times. J is TRBJ1-1 and V is TRBV30; maybe TRBD1 (5 bases). This CDR3 has 12 residues. V lost 4 bases and J lost 5, with 11 bases in between. CDR1 and CDR2 from the germline V gene are GTSNPN and SVGIG (reference sequence). The CDR3 is CAWKGAWTEAFF. CDR3 coding DNA: TGTGCCTGGAAAGGGGCTTGGACTGAAGCTTTCTTT. The full variable domain, rest sourced from reference TRBV30 and TRBJ1-1, is SQTIHQWPATLVQPVGSPLSLECTVEGTSNPNLYWYRQAAGRGLQLLFYSVGIGQISSEVPQNLSASRPQDRQFILSSKKLLLSDSGFYLCAWKGAWTEAFFGQGTRLTVV.

The sample holds a few counts of this clone. This chain links TRBV10-1 with TRBJ2-5, with D uncertain. V lost 4 bases and J 0 bases, leaving 18 bases between the germline ends. The CDR3 covers 17 residues. CDR1 is WNHNN and CDR2 is SYGVQD in the germline V gene (reference sequence). CDR3 protein: CASSVSRPPLYQETQYF. The DNA for the CDR3 is TGCGCCAGCAGTGTGTCGAGACCCCCGTTGTACCAAGAGACCCAGTACTTC.